The 29 T cell receptor beta chains given below trace back to one sample, sequenced in a study of CD8 T cells in ankylosing spondylitis. General observations from the study: Typical of ankylosing spondylitis blood, it appeared, was a TCR beta motif of eight highly homologous variants.

These receptors have no identified antigens. TCRdb fed the 5' RACE reads into MiXCR, producing one record per CDR3 protein. The data contain about 210,000 distinct CDR3 sequences, just under 7.5% of them singletons. The material sequenced was blood, either unsorted or a sorted T cell fraction (not recorded which). These receptors all stem from a male donor with ankylosing spondylitis.

This clonotype has a count of ten or more. This rearrangement joins TRBV4-3 to TRBJ2-1; D not resolved. CDR1 LGHNA and CDR2 YSLEER come from the germline V gene. V lost 5 bases to trimming and J lost 0 bases, with 11 bases between them. This CDR3 comprises 15 residues. CDR3 nucleotide sequence: TGCGCCAGCAGCTCCCGGGCCCTCTCCTACAATGAGCAGTTCTTC. This translates into CASSSRALSYNEQFF.

This clonotype was picked up many times. V gene TRBV7-9 combines with J gene TRBJ2-3; D may be TRBD2 (6 bases). This CDR3 has 14 amino acids. V was shortened by 6 bases and J by 2 bases, with 12 bases between the two germline ends. Germline V gene data show CDR1 as SEHNR and CDR2 as FQNEAQ (reference sequence). CDR3 in amino acids: CASRSGSSTDTQYF. The CDR3, as DNA: TGTGCCAGCAGATCCGGGAGTTCCACAGATACGCAGTATTTT.

Many counts were recorded for this clonotype. This chain uses TRBV20-1 with TRBJ1-1; maybe TRBD1 (6 bases). From germline, CDR1 is DFQATT and CDR2 SNEGSKA (reference sequence). The V end was cut by 1 base, the J end by 1 base, with 7 bases between. The CDR3 covers 13 residues. DNA for the CDR3: TGCAGTGCTAGAGCGACAGGGAACACTGAAGCTTTCTTT. Translation: CSARATGNTEAFF.

In this sample, this clonotype turned up many times. This sequence joins TRBV7-9 and TRBJ2-5; the D gene is possibly TRBD2 (6 bases). This CDR3 has 14 amino acids. The V and J ends lost 6 bases and 2 bases respectively, with 13 bases between them. Per germline, CDR1 SEHNR and CDR2 FQNEAQ (reference sequence). CDR3 sequence: CASRIDGTQETQYF. CDR3 sequence (DNA): TGTGCCAGCAGAATAGACGGGACTCAAGAGACCCAGTACTTC.

The V call is TRBV7-6, the J call TRBJ2-4; 7 nucleotides match TRBD2. Unmatched junction bases numbered 20, after V lost 5 bases and J lost 7 bases. Germline CDR1 and CDR2: SGHVS and FNYEAQ. The CDR3 loop spans 18 amino acids. The DNA for the CDR3 is TGTGCCAGCAGCCCGTATAATACCGTTGGGAGGGGCGCGAACATTCAGTACTTC. It is translated as CASSPYNTVGRGANIQYF.

This clonotype was observed a handful of times. The V and J genes are TRBV5-5 and TRBJ1-1, with D uncertain. CDR3 size: 14 residues. Germline V gene data show CDR1 as SGHKS and CDR2 as YYEKEE (reference sequence). V was trimmed by 1 base and J by 0 bases, leaving 7 bases between them. The chain's CDR3 is CASSLTALNTEAFF. DNA for the CDR3: TGTGCCAGCAGCTTGACGGCCCTGAACACTGAAGCTTTCTTT.

This clonotype has ten or more counts. The V and J genes are TRBV7-3 and TRBJ1-1; D not certain. The germline gives CDR1 SGHTA, CDR2 FQGTGA. The length of the CDR3 is 13 residues. V lost 0 bases, J lost 6 bases, and 8 bases lay in between. The CDR3 region is CASSLTGRSEAFF. DNA for the CDR3: TGTGCCAGCAGCTTAACAGGGAGATCTGAAGCTTTCTTT.

This clonotype was seen only a few times. The chain is built from TRBV15 and TRBJ2-7; perhaps TRBD1 as D (6 bases). The germline V gene has CDR1 LNHNV and CDR2 YYDKDF (reference sequence). V lost 2 bases to trimming and J lost 5 bases, with 13 bases between them. This CDR3 comprises 14 residues. The CDR3 bases are TGTGCCACCAGCAGAACCCGACAGGCCGACGAGCAGTACTTC. It translates to CATSRTRQADEQYF.

This clonotype was recorded a few times. V and J are TRBV4-3 and TRBJ2-2; 11 bases align to TRBD2. The CDR3 totals 18 residues. Germline V gene data show CDR1 as LGHNA and CDR2 as YSLEER. Unmatched junction bases numbered 8, after V lost 0 bases and J lost 5 bases. The CDR3 region has the DNA TGCGCCAGCAGCCAAGACGGCCAACTAGCGGGAGAGACCGGGGAGCTGTTTTTT. As protein: CASSQDGQLAGETGELFF.

In its sample, this clonotype was seen many times. The chain links TRBV6-2 or TRBV6-3 to TRBJ1-5; no clear D gene. V shed 6 bases and J shed 2 bases, with 11 bases lying between them. Germline V CDR1 and CDR2: MNHEY, SVGEGT. The CDR3 runs 14 residues. CDR3 region: CASSQRSGNQPQHF. CDR3 sequence (DNA): TGTGCCAGCAGCCAACGGAGTGGCAATCAGCCCCAGCATTTT.

This clonotype showed up many times. The rearrangement joins TRBV27 to TRBJ2-7, with 10 bases identical to TRBD2. Germline CDR1 is MNHEY and CDR2 is SMNVEV (reference sequence). The junction had 4 bases not matched to a gene; V was cut back by 3 bases and J by 5 bases. This CDR3 contains 14 residues. CDR3 sequence reads: CASSFLAGGDEQYF. The DNA of the CDR3 is TGTGCCAGCAGTTTCTTAGCGGGAGGCGACGAGCAGTACTTC.

The table lists this clonotype with a few counts. The chain recombines TRBV20-1 with TRBJ2-3, with 9 positions matching TRBD2. Trimming removed 2 bases from V and 1 base from J; junction bases left unmatched: 1. This CDR3 has 14 residues. The germline V gene has CDR1 DFQATT and CDR2 SNEGSKA (reference sequence). CDR3 sequence: CSARIAGGTDTQYF. CDR3 DNA sequence: TGCAGTGCTAGAATAGCGGGAGGCACAGATACGCAGTATTTT.

This clonotype came up many times. V is TRBV9 and J is TRBJ1-6; a weak D match, TRBD1 (5 bases). This CDR3 region has 13 residues. Germline V lookup: CDR1 SGDLS, CDR2 YYNGEE. V gave up 3 bases and J gave up 12 bases, with 13 bases separating them. The chain's CDR3 is CASSAGGGGPLHF. The CDR3 DNA is TGTGCCAGCAGCGCCGGCGGGGGGGGACCCCTCCACTTT.

In this sample, this clonotype turned up many times. The chain carries TRBV7-6 and TRBJ2-2; the D gene is possibly TRBD2 (5 bases). In germline, CDR1 is SGHVS, CDR2 FNYEAQ. CDR3 length: 13 residues. The ends were cut back, 6 bases at V and 1 base at J, with 6 bases in the middle. CDR3 residues: CASRGRNTGELFF. In nucleotides, the CDR3 is TGTGCCAGCAGGGGGAGGAACACCGGGGAGCTGTTTTTT.

This clonotype has at least ten counts. V gene TRBV7-3 combines with J gene TRBJ1-2; possible D gene TRBD1, 6 bases. This CDR3 region has 15 residues. V was trimmed by 5 bases and J by 4 bases, leaving 17 bases between them. The V gene's germline CDR1 is SGHTA and CDR2 FQGTGA. The CDR3: CASSPTGGNVYGYTF. Here the CDR3 DNA reads TGTGCCAGCAGCCCCACGGGGGGCAATGTCTATGGCTACACCTTC.

At least ten counts were recorded for this clonotype. The CDR3 region is CASSYRYGEEADTQYF. The DNA of the CDR3 is TGTGCCAGCAGTTACCGATACGGGGAGGAGGCAGATACGCAGTATTTT. V usage is TRBV6-5 and J usage is TRBJ2-3; tentatively, D is TRBD2 (6 bases). This CDR3 is 16 amino acids long. The germline gives CDR1 MNHEY, CDR2 SVGAGI. Trimming removed 2 bases at V and 4 bases at J, with 16 bases between.

This chain connects TRBV4-1 to TRBJ1-2; D remains unclear. CDR3 length: 15 amino acids. With 1 base removed from V and 4 bases from J, the gap between germline ends came to 13 bases. Germline lookup yields CDR1 MGHRA and CDR2 YSYEKL. DNA for the CDR3: TGCGCCAGCAGCCAAGTTCCCTCCTCTGGCTATGGCTACACCTTC. Protein product: CASSQVPSSGYGYTF.

This chain joins TRBV24-1 and TRBJ2-5; D gene uncertain. The CDR3 extends over 14 amino acids. The ends were cut back, 3 bases at V and 5 bases at J, with 12 bases in the middle. Per germline, CDR1 KGHDR and CDR2 SFDVKD. The DNA for the CDR3 is TGTGCCACCAGTGATAACCCAAACGGGGAGACCCAGTACTTC. Its protein is CATSDNPNGETQYF.

This clonotype was seen ten or more times. The V call is TRBV4-2, the J call TRBJ2-1; no clear D gene. V was clipped by 0 bases and J by 10 bases, with 7 bases between them. The germline CDR1 and CDR2 sequences are LGHNA and YNFKEQ. This CDR3 spans 12 amino acids. The CDR3 sequence: CASSQEGAEQFF. CDR3 DNA: TGTGCCAGCAGCCAAGAGGGTGCCGAGCAGTTCTTC.

This clonotype was seen ten or more times. The chain is built from TRBV6-2 or TRBV6-3 and TRBJ2-2; D not certain. V gave up 7 bases and J gave up 6 bases, with 9 bases separating them. Germline lookup yields CDR1 MNHEY and CDR2 SVGEGT. The CDR3 covers 12 residues. CDR3 residues: CASTPGSGELFF. The CDR3 DNA sequence: TGTGCCAGCACCCCCGGATCCGGGGAGCTGTTTTTT.

The chain employs TRBV6-1 and TRBJ1-1; no reliable D call. The CDR3 contains 16 residues. V was clipped by 4 bases and J by 5 bases, with 20 bases between them. Germline CDR1 MNHNS, CDR2 SASEGT. This CDR3 reads CASSVLPRRPRTEAFF. CDR3 sequence (DNA): TGTGCCAGCAGTGTTCTTCCGAGGCGTCCCAGGACTGAAGCTTTCTTT.

The gene calls are TRBV7-2 and TRBJ2-1, with 12 bases identical to TRBD1. From germline, CDR1 is SGHTA and CDR2 FQGNSA. The CDR3 is 22 amino acids. The V and J ends lost 2 bases and 0 bases, in that order; junction bases with no gene match: 17. CDR3 nucleotides: TGTGCCAGCAGCTTATTTCCCTCCCCGGGACAGGGGGCTTTGAGCTCCTACAATGAGCAGTTCTTC. Translation: CASSLFPSPGQGALSSYNEQFF.

This clonotype was counted at least ten times. This chain joins TRBV7-9 and TRBJ1-2; D unclear. Per germline, CDR1 SEHNR and CDR2 FQNEAQ (reference sequence). This CDR3 has 12 residues. Trimming stripped 4 bases from V and 8 bases from J, with 11 bases between. CDR3 sequence: CASSSDAHGYTF. In DNA, the CDR3 is TGTGCCAGCAGCTCGGACGCACACGGCTACACCTTC.

This clonotype was detected many times. This chain joins TRBV11-2 and TRBJ2-3; possibly TRBD2 for D (6 bases). V shed 0 bases and J shed 0 bases, with 16 bases lying between them. Germline lookup yields CDR1 SGHAT and CDR2 FQNNGV. This CDR3 comprises 18 residues. The CDR3 nucleotides are TGTGCCAGCAGCTTAGACATCTACGGGACTTCCAGCACAGATACGCAGTATTTT. It translates to CASSLDIYGTSSTDTQYF. The variable domain in full, completed from reference TRBV11-2 and TRBJ2-3, reads EAGVAQSPRYKIIEKRQSVAFWCNPISGHATLYWYQQILGQGPKLLIQFQNNGVVDDSQLPKDRFSAERLKGVDSTLKIQPAKLEDSAVYLCASSLDIYGTSSTDTQYFGPGTRLTVL.

The V and J genes are TRBV7-3 and TRBJ2-1, with 9 bases matching TRBD2. CDR1 SGHTA and CDR2 FQGTGA come from the germline V gene. This CDR3 is 15 amino acids long. V trimming: 4 bases; J trimming: 2 bases; junction bases outside the gene matches: 3. CDR3 amino acids: CASSWASGAYNEQFF. In DNA, the CDR3 is TGTGCCAGCAGCTGGGCTAGCGGGGCCTACAATGAGCAGTTCTTC. The whole variable domain, filled in from reference TRBV7-3 and TRBJ2-1, reads GAGVSQTPSNKVTEKGKYVELRCDPISGHTALYWYRQSLGQGPEFLIYFQGTGAADDSGLPNDRFFAVRPEGSVSTLKIQRTERGDSAVYLCASSWASGAYNEQFFGPGTRLTVL.

The chain joins TRBV6-5 to TRBJ2-7; TRBD1 aligns across 9 bases. V trimming: 4 bases; J trimming: 5 bases; junction bases outside the gene matches: 6. The length of the CDR3 is 14 residues. CDR1 is MNHEY, CDR2 SVGAGI, per germline. The DNA of the CDR3 is TGTGCCAGCAGTTCCTCGACAGGGGGTCACGAGCAGTACTTC. This translates into CASSSSTGGHEQYF.

The J gene is TRBJ1-2, the V gene TRBV9; D is ambiguous. In germline, CDR1 is SGDLS, CDR2 YYNGEE. This CDR3 region has 14 residues. Trimming cost V 4 bases and J 7 bases, with 17 bases left between them. CDR3 in DNA: TGTGCCAGCAGCTTTCACCCCTCAAGAGGTGGCTACACCTTC. Translating it yields CASSFHPSRGGYTF.

This clonotype appeared many times. This chain uses TRBV29-1 with TRBJ2-3; 7 bases line up with TRBD2. Germline CDR1 and CDR2: SQVTM and ANQGSEA. This CDR3 comprises 15 residues. V lost 7 bases, J lost 2 bases, and 12 bases stayed unmatched. The CDR3 sequence is CSAEPSGSLTDTQYF. CDR3 sequence (DNA): TGCAGCGCCGAGCCTAGCGGTTCCCTCACAGATACGCAGTATTTT.

This clonotype was picked up many times. The V call is TRBV28, the J call TRBJ1-3; D gene ambiguous. Trimming removed 2 bases at V and 0 bases at J, with 11 bases between. CDR3 length: 16 residues. Germline V gives CDR1 MDHEN, CDR2 SYDVKM. CDR3 amino acids: CASSLGQAASGNTIYF. The DNA for the CDR3 is TGTGCCAGCAGTTTAGGCCAGGCAGCCTCTGGAAACACCATATATTTT.